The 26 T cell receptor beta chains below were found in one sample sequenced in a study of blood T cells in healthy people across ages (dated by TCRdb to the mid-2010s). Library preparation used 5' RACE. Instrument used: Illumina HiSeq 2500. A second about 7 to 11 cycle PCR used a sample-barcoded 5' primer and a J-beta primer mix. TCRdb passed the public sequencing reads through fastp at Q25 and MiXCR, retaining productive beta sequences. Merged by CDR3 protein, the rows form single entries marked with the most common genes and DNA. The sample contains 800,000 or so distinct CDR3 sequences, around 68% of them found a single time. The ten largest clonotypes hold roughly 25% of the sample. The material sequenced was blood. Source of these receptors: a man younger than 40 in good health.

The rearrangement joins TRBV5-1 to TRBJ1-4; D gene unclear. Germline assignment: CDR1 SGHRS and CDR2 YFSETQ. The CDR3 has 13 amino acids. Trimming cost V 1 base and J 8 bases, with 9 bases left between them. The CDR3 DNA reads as TGCGCCAGCAGCTTGTGGACGGGGGAAAAACTGTTTTTT. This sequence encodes CASSLWTGEKLFF.

The CDR3 loop reads CSAVVPDSQETQYF. The CDR3 bases are TGCAGCGCCGTTGTGCCGGACAGCCAAGAGACCCAGTACTTC. The genes are TRBV29-1 and TRBJ2-5; tentative D call: TRBD1 (6 bases). Per the germline V gene, CDR1 is SQVTM and CDR2 is ANQGSEA. This CDR3 has 14 amino acids. V was trimmed by 7 bases and J by 1 base, leaving 16 bases between them. Full variable domain (remainder filled in from reference TRBV29-1 and TRBJ2-5): SAVISQKPSRDICQRGTSLTIQCQVDSQVTMMFWYRQQPGQSLTLIATANQGSEATYESGFVIDKFPISRPNLTFSTLTVSNMSPEDSSIYLCSAVVPDSQETQYFGPGTRLLVL.

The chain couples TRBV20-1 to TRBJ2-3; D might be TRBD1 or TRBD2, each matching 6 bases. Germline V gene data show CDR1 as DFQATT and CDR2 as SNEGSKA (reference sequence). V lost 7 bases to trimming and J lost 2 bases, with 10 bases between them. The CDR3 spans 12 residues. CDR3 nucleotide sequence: TGCAGTGGGGGGGCCGTCACAGATACGCAGTATTTT. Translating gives CSGGAVTDTQYF.

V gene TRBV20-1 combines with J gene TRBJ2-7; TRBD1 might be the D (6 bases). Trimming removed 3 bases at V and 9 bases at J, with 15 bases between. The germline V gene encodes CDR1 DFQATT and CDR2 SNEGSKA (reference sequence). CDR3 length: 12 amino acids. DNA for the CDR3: TGCAGTGCTAGCCCACGACAGGTCTTGCAGTACTTC. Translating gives CSASPRQVLQYF.

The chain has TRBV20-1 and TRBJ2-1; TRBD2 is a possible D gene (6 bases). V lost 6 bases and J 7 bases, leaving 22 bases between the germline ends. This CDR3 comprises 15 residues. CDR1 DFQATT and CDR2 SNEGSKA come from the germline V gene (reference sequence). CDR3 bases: TGCAGTGCCTACCTGCCGGGAGCCCTAGCTAATGAGCAGTTCTTC. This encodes CSAYLPGALANEQFF.

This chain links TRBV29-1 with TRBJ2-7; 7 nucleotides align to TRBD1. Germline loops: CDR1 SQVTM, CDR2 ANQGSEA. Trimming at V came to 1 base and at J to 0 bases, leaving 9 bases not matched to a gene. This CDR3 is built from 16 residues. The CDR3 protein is CSVEVIGGLYSYEQYF. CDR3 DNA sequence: TGCAGCGTTGAAGTAATAGGGGGCCTCTACTCCTACGAGCAGTACTTC.

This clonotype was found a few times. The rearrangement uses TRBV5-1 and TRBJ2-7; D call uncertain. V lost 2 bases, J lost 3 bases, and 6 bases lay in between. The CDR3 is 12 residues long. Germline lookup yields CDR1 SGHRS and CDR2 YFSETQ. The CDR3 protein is CASSFPDYEQYF. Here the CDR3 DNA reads TGCGCCAGCAGCTTCCCGGACTACGAGCAGTACTTC.

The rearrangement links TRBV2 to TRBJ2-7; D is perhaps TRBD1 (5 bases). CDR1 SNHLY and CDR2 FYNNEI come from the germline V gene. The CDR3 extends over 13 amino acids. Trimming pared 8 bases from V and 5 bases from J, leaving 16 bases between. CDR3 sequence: CASWQGFMDEQYF. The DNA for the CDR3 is TGTGCCAGCTGGCAGGGATTCATGGACGAGCAGTACTTC.

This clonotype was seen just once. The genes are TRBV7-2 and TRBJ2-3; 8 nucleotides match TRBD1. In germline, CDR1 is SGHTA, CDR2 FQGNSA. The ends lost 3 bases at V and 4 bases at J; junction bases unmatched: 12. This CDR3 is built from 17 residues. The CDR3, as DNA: TGTGCCAGCAGCTTCAACTCAGGGGGCGCGTTTTCAGATACGCAGTATTTT. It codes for CASSFNSGGAFSDTQYF.

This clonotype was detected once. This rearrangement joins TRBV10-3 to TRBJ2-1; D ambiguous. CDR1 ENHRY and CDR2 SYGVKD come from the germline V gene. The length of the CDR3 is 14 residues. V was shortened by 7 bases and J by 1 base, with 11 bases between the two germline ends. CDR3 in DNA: TGTGCCATCAAGGGTCAAAGGTCCTACAATGAGCAGTTCTTC. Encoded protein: CAIKGQRSYNEQFF.

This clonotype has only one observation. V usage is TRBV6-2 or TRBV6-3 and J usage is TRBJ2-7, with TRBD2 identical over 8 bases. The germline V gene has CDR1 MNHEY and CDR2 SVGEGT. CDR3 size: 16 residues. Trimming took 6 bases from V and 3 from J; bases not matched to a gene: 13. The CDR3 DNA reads TGTGCCAGCAGCCCGGGGGGGGACCCTAAGGGCTACGAGCAGTACTTC. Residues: CASSPGGDPKGYEQYF.

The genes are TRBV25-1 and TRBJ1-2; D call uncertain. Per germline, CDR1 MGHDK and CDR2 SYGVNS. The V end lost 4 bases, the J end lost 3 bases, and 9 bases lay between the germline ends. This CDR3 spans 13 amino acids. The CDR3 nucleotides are TGTGCCAGCAGTGGGTCGTACTACTATGGCTACACCTTC. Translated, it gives CASSGSYYYGYTF.

In nucleotides, the CDR3 is TGTGCCAGCAGTCCCGAGACCCAAGAAGCCTACGAGCAGTACTTC. Amino acid sequence: CASSPETQEAYEQYF. This chain links TRBV6-5 with TRBJ2-7; D not resolved. Trimming removed 5 bases from V and 2 bases from J, with 16 bases in between. From germline, CDR1 is MNHEY and CDR2 SVGAGI. This CDR3 comprises 15 residues.

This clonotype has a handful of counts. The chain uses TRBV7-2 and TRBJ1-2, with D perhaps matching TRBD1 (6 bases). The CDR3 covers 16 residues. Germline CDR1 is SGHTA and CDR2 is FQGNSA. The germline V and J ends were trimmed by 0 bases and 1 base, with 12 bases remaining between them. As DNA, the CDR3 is TGTGCCAGCAGCTTAGCGGCACAGGGACGTAACTATGGCTACACCTTC. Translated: CASSLAAQGRNYGYTF.

The CDR3 sequence is CASSRRRTGANVLTF. The CDR3, as DNA: TGTGCCAGCAGCCGTCGACGTACTGGGGCCAACGTCCTGACTTTC. This sequence joins TRBV5-6 and TRBJ2-6; unclear D gene. CDR3 size: 15 residues. The V gene lost 4 bases and the J gene lost 2 bases, with 10 bases spanning the gap. Germline CDR1 and CDR2: SGHDT and YYEEEE.

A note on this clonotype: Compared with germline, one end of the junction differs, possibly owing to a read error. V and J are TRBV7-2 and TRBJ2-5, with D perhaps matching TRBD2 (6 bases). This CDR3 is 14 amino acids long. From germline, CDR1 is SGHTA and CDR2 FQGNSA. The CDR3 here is CASSWRWGEETQYF. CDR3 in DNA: TGTGCTAGCAGCTGGAGGTGGGGGGAGGAGACCCAGTACTTC.

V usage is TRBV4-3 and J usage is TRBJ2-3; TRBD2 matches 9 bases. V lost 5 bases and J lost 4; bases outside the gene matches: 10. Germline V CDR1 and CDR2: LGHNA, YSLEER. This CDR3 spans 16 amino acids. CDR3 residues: CASSADQGLAADTQYF. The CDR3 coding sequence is TGCGCCAGCAGCGCAGACCAGGGACTAGCCGCAGATACGCAGTATTTT.

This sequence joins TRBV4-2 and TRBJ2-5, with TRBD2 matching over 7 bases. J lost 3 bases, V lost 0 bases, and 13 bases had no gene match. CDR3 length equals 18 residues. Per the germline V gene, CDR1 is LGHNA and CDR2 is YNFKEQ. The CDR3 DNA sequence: TGTGCCAGCAGCCAAGAAAGGGCTAGCGGCCTACTCGAAGAGACCCAGTACTTC. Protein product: CASSQERASGLLEETQYF.

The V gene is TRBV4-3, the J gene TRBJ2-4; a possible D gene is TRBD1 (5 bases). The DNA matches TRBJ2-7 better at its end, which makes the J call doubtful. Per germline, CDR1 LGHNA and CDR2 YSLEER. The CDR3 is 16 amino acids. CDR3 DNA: TGCGCCAGCAGCCAAGACAATACGGCAGGGTGGAACGAGCAGTACTTC. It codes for CASSQDNTAGWNEQYF.

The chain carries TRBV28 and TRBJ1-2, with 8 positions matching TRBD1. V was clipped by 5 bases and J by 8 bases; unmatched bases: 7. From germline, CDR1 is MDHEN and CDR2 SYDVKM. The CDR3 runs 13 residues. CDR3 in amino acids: CASSAGQASGYTF. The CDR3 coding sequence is TGTGCCAGCAGTGCGGGACAGGCGTCGGGCTACACCTTC.

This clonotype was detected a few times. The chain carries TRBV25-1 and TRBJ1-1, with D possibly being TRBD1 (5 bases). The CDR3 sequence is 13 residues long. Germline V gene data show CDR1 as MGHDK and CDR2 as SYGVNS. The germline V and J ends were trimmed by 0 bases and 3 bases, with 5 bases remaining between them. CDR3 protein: CASSEYRDTEAFF. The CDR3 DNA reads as TGTGCCAGCAGTGAATACAGGGACACTGAAGCTTTCTTT. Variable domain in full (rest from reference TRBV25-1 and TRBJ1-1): EADIYQTPRYLVIGTGKKITLECSQTMGHDKMYWYQQDPGMELHLIHYSYGVNSTEKGDLSSESTVSRIRTEHFPLTLESARPSHTSQYLCASSEYRDTEAFFGQGTRLTVV.

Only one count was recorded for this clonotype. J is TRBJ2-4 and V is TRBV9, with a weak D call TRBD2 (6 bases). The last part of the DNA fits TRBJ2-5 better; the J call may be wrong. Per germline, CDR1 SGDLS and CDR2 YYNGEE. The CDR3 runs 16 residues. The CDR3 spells CASSAGGVPSQETQYF. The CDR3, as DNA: TGTGCCAGCAGCGCGGGCGGGGTCCCGTCCCAAGAGACCCAGTACTTC.

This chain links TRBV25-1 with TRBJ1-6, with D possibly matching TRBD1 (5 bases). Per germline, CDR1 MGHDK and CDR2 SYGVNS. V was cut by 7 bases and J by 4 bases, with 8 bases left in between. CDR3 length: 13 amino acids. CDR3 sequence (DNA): TGTGCCAGCAAGGGACGGTATAATTCACCCCTCCACTTT. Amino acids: CASKGRYNSPLHF.

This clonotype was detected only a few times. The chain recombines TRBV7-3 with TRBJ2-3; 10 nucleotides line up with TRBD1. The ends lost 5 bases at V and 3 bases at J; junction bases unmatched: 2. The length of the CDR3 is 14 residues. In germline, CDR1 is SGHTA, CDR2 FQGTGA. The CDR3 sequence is CASSDRGRTDTQYF. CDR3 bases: TGTGCCAGCAGCGACAGGGGGCGGACAGATACGCAGTATTTT.

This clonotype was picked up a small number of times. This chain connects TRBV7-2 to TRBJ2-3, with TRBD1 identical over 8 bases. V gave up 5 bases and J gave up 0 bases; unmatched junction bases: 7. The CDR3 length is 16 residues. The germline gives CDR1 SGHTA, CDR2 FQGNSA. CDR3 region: CASSADRDRSTDTQYF. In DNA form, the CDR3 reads TGTGCCAGCAGCGCGGACAGGGATCGGAGCACAGATACGCAGTATTTT. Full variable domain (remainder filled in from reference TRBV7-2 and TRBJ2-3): GAGVSQSPSNKVTEKGKDVELRCDPISGHTALYWYRQSLGQGLEFLIYFQGNSAPDKSGLPSDRFSAERTGGSVSTLTIQRTQQEDSAVYLCASSADRDRSTDTQYFGPGTRLTVL.

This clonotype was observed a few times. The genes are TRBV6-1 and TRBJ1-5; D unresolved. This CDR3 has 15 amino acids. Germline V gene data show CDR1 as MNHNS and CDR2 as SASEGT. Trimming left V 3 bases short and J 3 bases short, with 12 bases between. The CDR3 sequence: CASSDIRQFNQPQHF. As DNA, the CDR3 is TGTGCCAGCAGTGATATCAGGCAATTCAATCAGCCCCAGCATTTT.